Listed here are 19 T cell receptor beta chains from one sample, sequenced in a study of blood T cell repertoires in COVID-19 (dated by TCRdb to about 2020). Receptors were amplified or captured by the immunoSEQ multiplex PCR assay. Not all clones reach the TCRdb copy of this immuneACCESS table, which keeps in-frame sequences only. Checked studies attribute under half of the gap to unresolved V genes and leave the rest unexplained. The table for this sample lists 150,000 to 250,000 clones; 75% to 85% of them were counted only once. Of the sample, 12% falls within the top ten clones. Sequenced input: PBMCs or T cells enriched from blood (not recorded which). The source of these receptors is a man aged 40-49 years who had recovered from COVID-19.

V usage is TRBV18 and J usage is TRBJ2-7; 7 bases line up with TRBD1. Germline CDR1 and CDR2: KGHSH and LQKENI. CDR3 length: 16 amino acids. V trimming: 0 bases; J trimming: 0 bases; junction bases outside the gene matches: 5. The DNA of the CDR3 is TGTGCCAGCTCACCACCGGGACAGCCGAGCTCCTACGAGCAGTACGTC. This encodes CASSPPGQPSSYEQYV.

V and J are TRBV30 and TRBJ2-3; 8 bases are shared with TRBD2. This CDR3 has 13 residues. With 4 bases clipped from V and 8 bases from J, the junction kept 8 bases outside the gene matches. In germline, CDR1 is GTSNPN, CDR2 SVGIG (reference sequence). The CDR3 loop is CAWTGGSGGTQYF. Here the CDR3 DNA reads TGTGCCTGGACGGGAGGGAGCGGCGGTACGCAGTATTTT.

The V gene is TRBV19, the J gene TRBJ2-2; maybe TRBD1 (6 bases). CDR1 and CDR2 from the germline V gene are LNHDA and SQIVND (reference sequence). The V end lost 4 bases, the J end lost 6 bases, and 12 bases lay between the germline ends. This CDR3 is 14 amino acids long. The chain's CDR3 is CASSTGVGAGELFF. The CDR3, as DNA: TGTGCCAGTAGTACAGGGGTAGGGGCCGGGGAGCTGTTTTTT.

The chain carries TRBV6-5 and TRBJ2-2; D not certain. The V end was cut by 6 bases, the J end by 5 bases, with 13 bases between. This CDR3 has 14 amino acids. Per germline, CDR1 MNHEY and CDR2 SVGAGI. CDR3 protein: CASSPSLTTGELFF. In nucleotides, the CDR3 is TGTGCCAGCAGCCCATCCTTGACAACCGGGGAGCTGTTTTTT.

This chain connects TRBV6-2 or TRBV6-3 to TRBJ1-2, with TRBD1 as a possible D gene (5 bases). V shed 1 base and J shed 6 bases, with 12 bases lying between them. Germline CDR1 reads MNHEY; CDR2 reads SVGEGT. The CDR3 contains 14 residues. CDR3 coding DNA: TGTGCCAGCAGTTACTGGGAGGGGAGGGATGGCTACACCTTC. Its protein product is CASSYWEGRDGYTF.

This chain joins TRBV2 and TRBJ1-5; no definite D call. With 8 bases removed from V and 2 bases from J, the gap between germline ends came to 10 bases. This CDR3 contains 13 residues. Germline V gene data show CDR1 as SNHLY and CDR2 as FYNNEI. The CDR3 sequence: CASGSRRNQPQHF. The DNA of the CDR3 is TGTGCCAGCGGGAGCAGGCGCAATCAGCCCCAGCATTTT.

J is TRBJ2-3 and V is TRBV28; 9 bases fit TRBD1. CDR1 MDHEN and CDR2 SYDVKM come from the germline V gene. The CDR3 spans 15 residues. The V gene end was trimmed by 3 bases and the J gene end by 2 bases; junction bases not matched to a gene: 3. In DNA, the CDR3 is TGTGCCAGCAGTTTTGACAGGGGGTACACAGATACGCAGTATTTT. Translating it yields CASSFDRGYTDTQYF.

The rearrangement joins TRBV6-1 to TRBJ1-4, with D possibly TRBD1 on 5 matching bases. The CDR3 is made up of 15 amino acids. Germline loops: CDR1 MNHNS, CDR2 SASEGT. Between the trimmed V and J ends, which lost 3 bases and 4 bases, there was a span of 12 bases. CDR3 nucleotide sequence: TGTGCCAGCAGTGACGGGGGGGAGGGTAATGAAAAACTGTTTTTT. Translating it yields CASSDGGEGNEKLFF.

This clone occurred a few times. This rearrangement joins TRBV11-3 to TRBJ2-7, with D perhaps TRBD1 (5 bases). V was cut by 1 base and J by 5 bases, with 12 bases left in between. Per germline, CDR1 SGHNT and CDR2 YENEEA. The CDR3 consists of 14 residues. As DNA, the CDR3 is TGTGCCAGCAGCTTAGCAGGGTTCGGCCACGAGCAGTACTTC. Protein sequence: CASSLAGFGHEQYF.

The rearrangement joins TRBV7-2 to TRBJ1-1, with D possibly matching TRBD1 (6 bases). The CDR3 sequence is 14 residues long. Per germline, CDR1 SGHTA and CDR2 FQGNSA. With 5 bases removed from V and 4 bases from J, the gap between germline ends came to 14 bases. CDR3 in amino acids: CASSILQGSTEAFF. CDR3 nucleotides: TGTGCCAGCAGCATCCTTCAGGGGAGCACTGAAGCTTTCTTT. Using reference TRBV7-2 and TRBJ1-1 for the parts outside the CDR3, the full variable domain is GAGVSQSPSNKVTEKGKDVELRCDPISGHTALYWYRQSLGQGLEFLIYFQGNSAPDKSGLPSDRFSAERTGGSVSTLTIQRTQQEDSAVYLCASSILQGSTEAFFGQGTRLTVV.

This chain links TRBV11-2 with TRBJ2-1, with TRBD2 as a possible D gene (6 bases). Germline-derived CDR1 and CDR2 are SGHAT and FQNNGV. Trimming pared 7 bases from V and 7 bases from J, leaving 20 bases between. The CDR3 covers 15 residues. CDR3 protein: CASTTGGGVLNEQFF. The CDR3 region has the DNA TGTGCCAGCACGACTGGGGGAGGAGTCTTGAATGAGCAGTTCTTC.

This chain uses TRBV28 with TRBJ1-4; tentatively, D is TRBD1 (5 bases). This CDR3 comprises 14 residues. The V gene's germline CDR1 is MDHEN and CDR2 SYDVKM. The germline V and J ends were trimmed by 1 base and 5 bases, with 8 bases remaining between them. CDR3 in amino acids: CASSLSQGNEKLFF. DNA for the CDR3: TGTGCCAGCAGTTTATCGCAGGGAAATGAAAAACTGTTTTTT.

The chain couples TRBV7-2 to TRBJ2-7; D may be TRBD2 (6 bases). Germline V gene sequence: CDR1 SGHTA, CDR2 FQGNSA. V shed 2 bases and J shed 2 bases, with 10 bases lying between them. The CDR3 runs to 14 residues. CDR3: CASSLHSGAYEQYV. The CDR3 region has the DNA TGTGCCAGCAGCTTACATAGCGGAGCCTACGAGCAGTACGTC.

The chain has TRBV29-1 and TRBJ1-2; a possible D gene is TRBD1 (6 bases). V was pared by 8 bases and J by 7 bases, with 20 bases between. This CDR3 is 13 amino acids long. Germline assignment: CDR1 SQVTM and CDR2 ANQGSEA. The CDR3 region has the DNA TGCAGCACCACGCCTACAGGGTTTTTTGGCTACACCTTC. As protein: CSTTPTGFFGYTF.

The chain combines TRBV4-3 with TRBJ2-5; D is possibly TRBD1 (6 bases). The germline gives CDR1 LGHNA, CDR2 YSLEER. The CDR3 extends over 16 amino acids. V was clipped by 4 bases and J by 0 bases, with 15 bases between them. This CDR3 reads CASSPGQLTYQETQYF. CDR3 bases: TGCGCCAGCAGCCCCGGACAGTTAACGTACCAAGAGACCCAGTACTTC.

The chain joins TRBV5-5 to TRBJ1-4; 7 bases are shared with TRBD1. The ends lost 4 bases at V and 3 bases at J; junction bases unmatched: 6. CDR3 size: 15 residues. Germline V gives CDR1 SGHKS, CDR2 YYEKEE (reference sequence). CDR3 amino acids: CASSPWTGPNEKLFF. DNA of the CDR3: TGTGCCAGCAGCCCCTGGACAGGCCCTAATGAAAAACTGTTTTTT.

The chain carries TRBV9 and TRBJ2-3; D is possibly TRBD2 (5 bases). The CDR3 is made up of 17 amino acids. V shed 3 bases and J shed 2 bases, with 19 bases lying between them. Germline V gene sequence: CDR1 SGDLS, CDR2 YYNGEE. CDR3 residues: CASSGSSWPRVTDTQYF. The CDR3 nucleotides are TGTGCCAGCAGCGGTTCCTCGTGGCCGAGGGTCACAGATACGCAGTATTTT.

CDR3 nucleotide sequence: TGTGCCAGCAGTGAACGGGGGGAGACCCAGTACTTC. Translating it yields CASSERGETQYF. This chain links TRBV6-1 with TRBJ2-5; possible D gene TRBD2, 6 bases. Trimming stripped 2 bases from V and 5 bases from J, with 6 bases between. This CDR3 has 12 amino acids. Germline V gene lookup returns CDR1 MNHNS and CDR2 SASEGT.

V is TRBV27 and J is TRBJ1-1; 9 bases fit TRBD1. The V and J ends lost 1 base and 6 bases, in that order; junction bases with no gene match: 9. CDR3 length equals 16 residues. The germline V gene encodes CDR1 MNHEY and CDR2 SMNVEV (reference sequence). The CDR3 bases are TGTGCCAGCAGTTTATGGACAGGGGTCTCCGAGGCTGAAGCTTTCTTT. It translates to CASSLWTGVSEAEAFF.